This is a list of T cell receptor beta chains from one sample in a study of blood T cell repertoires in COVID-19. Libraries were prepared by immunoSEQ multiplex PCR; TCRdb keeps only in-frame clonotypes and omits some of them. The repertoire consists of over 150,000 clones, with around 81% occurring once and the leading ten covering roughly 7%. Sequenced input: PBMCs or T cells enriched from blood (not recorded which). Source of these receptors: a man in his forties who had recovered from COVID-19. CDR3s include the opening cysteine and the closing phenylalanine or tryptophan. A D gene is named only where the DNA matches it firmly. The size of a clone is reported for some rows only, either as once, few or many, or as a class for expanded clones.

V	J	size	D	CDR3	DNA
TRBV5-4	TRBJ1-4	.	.	CASSFYSDEKLFF	TGTGCCAGCAGCTTTTACAGTGATGAAAAACTGTTTTTT
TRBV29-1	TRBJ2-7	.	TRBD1	CSVIQGESSYEQYF	TGCAGCGTTATACAGGGGGAATCCTCCTACGAGCAGTACTTC
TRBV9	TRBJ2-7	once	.	CASSVGEGEQYF	TGTGCCAGCAGCGTAGGAGAGGGTGAGCAGTACTTC
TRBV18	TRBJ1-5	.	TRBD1	CASSPMDRDQPQHF	TGTGCCAGCTCCCCCATGGACAGGGATCAGCCCCAGCATTTT
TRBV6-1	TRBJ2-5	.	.	CASSEKGGEGWETQYF	TGTGCCAGCAGTGAAAAGGGGGGGGAAGGATGGGAGACCCAGTACTTC
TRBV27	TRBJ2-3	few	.	CASSLGRGVQYF	TGTGCCAGCAGTTTAGGAAGGGGTGTGCAGTATTTT
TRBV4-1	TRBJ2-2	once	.	CASSQREGEDTGELFF	TGCGCCAGCAGCCAAAGAGAGGGGGAAGACACCGGGGAGCTGTTTTTT
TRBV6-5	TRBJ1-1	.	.	CASTPDRDTEAFF	TGTGCCAGCACCCCTGACCGGGACACTGAAGCTTTCTTT
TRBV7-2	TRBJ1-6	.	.	CASSLAGGSSYNSPLHF	TGTGCCAGCAGCTTAGCTGGGGGGAGCTCCTATAATTCACCCCTCCACTTT
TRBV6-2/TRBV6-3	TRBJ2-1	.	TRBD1	CASSYVRTGQLEQFF	TGTGCCAGCAGTTACGTGAGGACAGGGCAGCTTGAGCAGTTCTTC
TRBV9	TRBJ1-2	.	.	CASSVEEGGYGYTF	TGTGCCAGCAGCGTAGAAGAGGGAGGCTATGGCTACACCTTC
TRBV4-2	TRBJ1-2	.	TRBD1	CASSQATGEYGYTF	TGTGCCAGCAGCCAAGCTACAGGGGAATATGGCTACACCTTC
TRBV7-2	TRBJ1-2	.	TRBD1	CASSLAGTGSSSYGYTF	TGTGCCAGCAGCTTAGCCGGGACAGGGTCATCCTCCTATGGCTACACCTTC
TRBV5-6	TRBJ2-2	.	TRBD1	CASSFDRGQRTGELFF	TGTGCCAGCAGCTTTGACAGGGGGCAGAGGACCGGGGAGCTGTTTTTT
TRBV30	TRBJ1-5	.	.	CAWDRDKGQPQHF	TGTGCCTGGGATAGGGACAAGGGACAGCCCCAGCATTTT
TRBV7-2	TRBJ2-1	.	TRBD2	CASSLAAGDSYNEQFF	TGTGCCAGCAGCTTAGCTGCGGGAGACTCCTACAATGAGCAGTTCTTC
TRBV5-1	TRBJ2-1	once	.	CASSLGAGHNEQFF	TGCGCCAGCAGCTTGGGTGCGGGGCACAATGAGCAGTTCTTC
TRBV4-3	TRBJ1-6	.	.	CASSQDFHGSPLHF	TGCGCCAGCAGCCAAGATTTTCACGGGTCACCCCTCCACTTT
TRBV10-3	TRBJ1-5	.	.	CAILVRGPGIAASNQPQHF	TGTGCCATCCTCGTGCGGGGGCCTGGGATCGCTGCAAGCAATCAGCCCCAGCATTTT
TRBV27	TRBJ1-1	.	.	CASSFSAGSPNTEAFF	TGTGCCAGCAGTTTTAGTGCAGGGTCTCCGAACACTGAAGCTTTCTTT
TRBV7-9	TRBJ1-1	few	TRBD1	CASSTGGSGTEAFF	TGTGCCAGCAGCACAGGGGGCTCGGGAACTGAAGCTTTCTTT
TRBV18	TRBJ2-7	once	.	CASSLEGEPYF	TGTGCCAGCTCACTTGAGGGGGAACCGTACTTC
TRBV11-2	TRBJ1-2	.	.	CASSLSREVDYGYTF	TGTGCCAGCAGCTTATCACGGGAAGTTGATTATGGCTACACCTTC
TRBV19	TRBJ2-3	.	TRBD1	CASSGRTGANADTQYF	TGTGCCAGTAGTGGACGGACAGGGGCCAACGCAGATACGCAGTATTTT
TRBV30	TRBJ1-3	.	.	CAWPAARNTIYF	TGTGCCTGGCCGGCGGCAAGAAACACCATATATTTT
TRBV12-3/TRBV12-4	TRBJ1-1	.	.	CASSALKNTEAFF	TGTGCCAGCAGTGCCCTAAAGAACACTGAAGCTTTCTTT
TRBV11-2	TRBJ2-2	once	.	CASSLTETGELFF	TGTGCCAGCAGCTTAACGGAGACCGGGGAGCTGTTTTTT
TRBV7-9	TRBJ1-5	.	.	CASSLGNSNQPQHF	TGTGCCAGCAGCTTAGGTAACAGTAATCAGCCCCAGCATTTT
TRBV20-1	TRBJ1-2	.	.	CSARDFEGYTF	TGCAGTGCAAGGGACTTTGAGGGCTACACCTTC
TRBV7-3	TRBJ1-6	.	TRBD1	CASSPPRTGVSYNSPLHF	TGTGCCAGCAGCCCGCCGAGGACAGGGGTCTCCTATAATTCACCCCTCCACTTT
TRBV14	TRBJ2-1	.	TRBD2	CASRTSGLYNEQFF	TGTGCCAGCCGGACTAGCGGGTTGTACAATGAGCAGTTCTTC
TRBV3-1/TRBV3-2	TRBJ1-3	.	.	CASSHRVQSAGNTIYF	TGTGCCAGCAGCCACAGGGTTCAAAGCGCTGGAAACACCATATATTTT
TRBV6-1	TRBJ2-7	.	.	CASSEGRGSYEQYF	TGTGCCAGCAGTGAAGGGAGGGGCTCCTACGAGCAGTACTTC
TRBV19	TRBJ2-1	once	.	CASRGSPYNEQFF	TGTGCCAGCCGGGGGAGCCCCTACAATGAGCAGTTCTTC
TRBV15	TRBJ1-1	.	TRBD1	CATSRAGTGNTEAFF	TGTGCCACCAGCAGAGCCGGGACAGGGAACACTGAAGCTTTCTTT
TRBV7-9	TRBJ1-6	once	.	CASSLGIRAGSPLHF	TGTGCCAGCAGCTTGGGGATCAGGGCAGGGTCACCCCTCCACTTT
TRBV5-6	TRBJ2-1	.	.	CASSLYNEQFF	TGTGCCAGCAGCCTTTACAATGAGCAGTTCTTC
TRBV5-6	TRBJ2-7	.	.	CASSLEGHQRQYF	TGTGCCAGCAGCTTGGAAGGACACCAAAGGCAGTACTTC
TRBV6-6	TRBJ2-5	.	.	CASSPTRSIETQYF	TGTGCCAGCAGCCCTACTCGCTCGATAGAGACCCAGTACTTC
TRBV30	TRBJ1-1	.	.	CAWNAGWGTEAFF	TGTGCCTGGAACGCAGGGTGGGGCACTGAAGCTTTCTTT
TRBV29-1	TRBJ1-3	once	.	CSVQEPGNTIYF	TGCAGCGTTCAGGAACCTGGAAACACCATATATTTT
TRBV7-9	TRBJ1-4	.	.	CASSLAGRRNEKLFF	TGTGCCAGCAGCTTAGCCGGGCGGAGGAATGAAAAACTGTTTTTT
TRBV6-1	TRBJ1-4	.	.	CASSVMVGATNEKLFF	TGTGCCAGCAGTGTAATGGTAGGGGCCACTAATGAAAAACTGTTTTTT
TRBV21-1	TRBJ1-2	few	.	CASSNPRQNYGYTF	TGTGCCAGCAGCAATCCCCGCCAGAACTATGGCTACACCTTC
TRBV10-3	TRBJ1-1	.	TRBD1	CAISTGGGTEAFF	TGTGCCATCAGCACAGGGGGCGGCACTGAAGCTTTCTTT
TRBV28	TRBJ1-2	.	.	CASQAGLNYGYTF	TGTGCCAGCCAAGCGGGCCTTAACTATGGCTACACCTTC
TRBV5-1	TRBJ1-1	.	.	CASSSVDNVNTEAFF	TGCGCCAGCAGCTCAGTGGACAACGTGAACACTGAAGCTTTCTTT
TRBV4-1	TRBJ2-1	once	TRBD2	CASSQVSGTRVNEQFF	TGCGCCAGCAGCCAAGTTTCAGGGACTAGAGTCAATGAGCAGTTCTTC
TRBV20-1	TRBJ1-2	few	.	CSATGFSGYTF	TGCAGTGCTACAGGGTTTTCTGGCTACACCTTC